This TCR beta chain was found in a study of vaccination and CD4 T cells after COVID-19. The wider study: There were two doses of either BNT162b2 or mRNA-1273 vaccine given to participants.

Oncomine TCR Beta short-read sequencing was applied to DNA from cultured CD4+ T cells. Investigators obtained genomic DNA by extraction from cultured CD4+ T cells. TCRdb processed the PCR reads anew with MiXCR; each CDR3 protein has one entry. In the table there are around 15,000 distinct CDR3 sequences, more than 45% of which are singletons. Sample time point: late sampling 161 to 241 days after vaccination in a few convalescent patients. Indicated treatment: roughly 10-day PBMC culture with coronavirus spike peptide pools or control peptides (ViraFEST assay). Per the germline V gene, CDR1 is SNHLY and CDR2 is FYNNEI. The CDR3 is 14 amino acids. V gave up 0 bases and J gave up 3 bases, with 9 bases separating them. A note on this clonotype: The antigen remains unidentified.

The sequence came from a human donor who had recovered from COVID-19. The gene calls are TRBV2 and TRBJ2-7; the D gene is possibly TRBD2 (6 bases). Sample: CD4+ T cells from blood, cultured in vitro, taken about 7 months after SARS-CoV-2 vaccination. The CDR3 region is CASSEAGGIYEQYF. The CDR3, as DNA: TGTGCCAGCAGTGAAGCTGGCGGGATCTACGAGCAGTACTTC. Based on the CDR3 plus reference TRBV2 and TRBJ2-7, the full variable domain is EPEVTQTPSHQVTQMGQEVILRCVPISNHLYFYWYRQILGQKVEFLVSFYNNEISEKSEIFDDQFSVERPDGSNFTLKIRSTKLEDSAMYFCASSEAGGIYEQYFGPGTRLTVT.